This T cell receptor (beta chain) was identified during a study of beta chain features in type 1 diabetes. The study reverse transcribed the entire isolated RNA, so it sequenced expressed TCRB transcripts. The table came from immunoSEQ multiplex PCR; TCRdb's copy has only in-frame clones and leaves some out. The repertoire holds over 700,000 clones, with roughly 17% as singletons. V gave up 6 bases and J gave up 2 bases, with 14 bases separating them. Germline-derived CDR1 and CDR2 are SQVTM and ANQGSEA. The length of the CDR3 is 14 residues. The source of this sequence is a woman between 18 and 29 years old in good health. The source material was naive CD4+ T cells from blood. The chain combines TRBV29-1 with TRBJ2-1; D is perhaps TRBD1 (6 bases). The CDR3 reads CSVLPGQPYNEQFF. The CDR3 DNA follows: TGCAGCGTCCTACCGGGACAACCCTACAATGAGCAGTTCTTC.